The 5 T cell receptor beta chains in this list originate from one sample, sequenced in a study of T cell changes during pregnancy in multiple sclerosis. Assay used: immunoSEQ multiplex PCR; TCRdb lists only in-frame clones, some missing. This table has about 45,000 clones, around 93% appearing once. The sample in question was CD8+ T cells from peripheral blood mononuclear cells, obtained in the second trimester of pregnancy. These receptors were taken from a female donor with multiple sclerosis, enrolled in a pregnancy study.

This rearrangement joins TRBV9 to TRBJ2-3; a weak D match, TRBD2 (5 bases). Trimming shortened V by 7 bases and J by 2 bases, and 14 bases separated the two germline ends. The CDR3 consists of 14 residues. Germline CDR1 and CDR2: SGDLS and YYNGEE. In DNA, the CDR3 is TGTGCCAGCGGTGCGGGCGCACCCACAGATACGCAGTATTTT. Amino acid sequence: CASGAGAPTDTQYF. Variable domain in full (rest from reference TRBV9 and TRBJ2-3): DSGVTQTPKHLITATGQRVTLRCSPRSGDLSVYWYQQSLDQGLQFLIQYYNGEERAKGNILERFSAQQFPDLHSELNLSSLELGDSALYFCASGAGAPTDTQYFGPGTRLTVL.

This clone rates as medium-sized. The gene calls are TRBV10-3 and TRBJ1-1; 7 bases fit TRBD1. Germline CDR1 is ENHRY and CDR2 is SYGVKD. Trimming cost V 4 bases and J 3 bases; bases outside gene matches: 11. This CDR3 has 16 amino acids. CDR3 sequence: CAISAFDREEDTEAFF. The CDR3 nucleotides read TGTGCCATCAGTGCGTTCGACAGGGAAGAGGACACTGAAGCTTTCTTT.

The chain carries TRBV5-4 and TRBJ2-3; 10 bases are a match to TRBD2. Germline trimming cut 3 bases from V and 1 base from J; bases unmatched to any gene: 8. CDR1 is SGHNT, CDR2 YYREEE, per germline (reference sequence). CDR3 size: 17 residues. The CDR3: CASSSAFLAGGTDTQYF. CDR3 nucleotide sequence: TGTGCCAGCAGCTCCGCGTTTCTAGCGGGGGGCACAGATACGCAGTATTTT.

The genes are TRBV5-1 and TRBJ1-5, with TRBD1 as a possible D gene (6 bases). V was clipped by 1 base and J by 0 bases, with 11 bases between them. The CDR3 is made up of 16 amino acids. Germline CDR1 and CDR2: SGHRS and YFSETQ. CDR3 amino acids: CASSLWGLDSNQPQHF. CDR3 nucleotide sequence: TGCGCCAGCAGCTTGTGGGGGCTAGATAGCAATCAGCCCCAGCATTTT.

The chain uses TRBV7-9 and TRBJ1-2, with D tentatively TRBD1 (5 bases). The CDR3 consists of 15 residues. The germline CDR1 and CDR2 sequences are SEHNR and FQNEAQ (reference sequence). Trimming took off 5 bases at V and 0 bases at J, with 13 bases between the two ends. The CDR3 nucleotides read TGTGCCAGCAGCGCGACAGAGACCTCTAACTATGGCTACACCTTC. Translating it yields CASSATETSNYGYTF.